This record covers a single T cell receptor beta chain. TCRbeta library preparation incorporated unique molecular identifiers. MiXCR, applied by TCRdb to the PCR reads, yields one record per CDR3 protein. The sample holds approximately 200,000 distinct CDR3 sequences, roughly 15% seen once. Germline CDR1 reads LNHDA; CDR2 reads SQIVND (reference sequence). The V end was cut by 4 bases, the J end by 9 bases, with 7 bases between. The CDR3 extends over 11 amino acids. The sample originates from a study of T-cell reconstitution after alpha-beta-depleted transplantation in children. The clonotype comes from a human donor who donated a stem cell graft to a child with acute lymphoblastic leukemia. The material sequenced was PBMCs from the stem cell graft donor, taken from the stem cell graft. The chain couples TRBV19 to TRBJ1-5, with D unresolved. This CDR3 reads CASSNYSPQHF. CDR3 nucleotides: TGTGCCAGTAGTAATTATTCGCCCCAGCATTTT. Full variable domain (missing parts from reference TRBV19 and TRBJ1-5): DGGITQSPKYLFRKEGQNVTLSCEQNLNHDAMYWYRQDPGQGLRLIYYSQIVNDFQKGDIAEGYSVSREKKESFPLTVTSAQKNPTAFYLCASSNYSPQHFGDGTRLSIL.